This T cell receptor beta chain stems from a study of regulatory T cells in long-lasting Graves disease. Assembly of TCR beta libraries relied on iRepertoire HTBI primers together with Arm-PCR of CDR3 regions. TCRdb independently ran MiXCR on the multiplex PCR reads; one entry per CDR3 protein. Of some 450,000 distinct CDR3 sequences detected, about 15% appear once; the ten largest clones hold roughly a tenth. CDR1 and CDR2 (germline): DFQATT, SNEGSKA (reference sequence). The CDR3 is made up of 14 amino acids. V dropped 7 bases and J dropped 4 bases, with 19 bases sitting between them. Time point given: newly diagnosed GD, antithyroid drugs for less than 3 months. PBMC RNA was the source of the TCR library. This clonotype occurred many times. The sample was also reused in another study, on T cells in Graves' hyperthyroidism and ophthalmopathy.

This clonotype was obtained from a woman aged 25 to 39 with Graves disease. The V gene is TRBV20-1, the J gene TRBJ1-1, with a weak D call TRBD1 (6 bases). The sample was peripheral blood mononuclear cells (PBMCs), taken at new diagnosis, from a patient treated with antithyroid drugs. The CDR3 sequence: CSVTGGGELTEAFF. For the CDR3, the DNA is TGCAGTGTCACCGGGGGCGGGGAGCTCACTGAAGCTTTCTTT.